A single sample gave rise to the 24 T cell receptor beta chains below, sequenced in a study of siplizumab effects on memory and regulatory T cells. The protocol was immunoSEQ multiplex PCR, while the TCRdb copy is restricted to in-frame clones and leaves out a portion. The sample lists about 110,000 clones, more than 90% occurring once. Sequenced sample: CD4+ T cells sorted from blood. All receptors come from a human donor in good health.

The chain links TRBV7-9 to TRBJ2-2, with 8 bases fitting TRBD1. V lost 6 bases and J lost 4; bases outside the gene matches: 7. CDR3 size: 15 residues. Germline-derived CDR1 and CDR2 are SEHNR and FQNEAQ (reference sequence). As DNA, the CDR3 is TGTGCCAGCAGACGACAGGGGATCAGCACCGGGGAGCTGTTTTTT. It translates to CASRRQGISTGELFF.

The chain is built from TRBV25-1 and TRBJ2-7; D is unclear. This CDR3 has 14 residues. V shed 3 bases and J shed 0 bases, with 9 bases lying between them. Per germline, CDR1 MGHDK and CDR2 SYGVNS. CDR3 DNA: TGTGCCAGCAGTGACGAGGTATTCTCCTACGAGCAGTACTTC. As protein: CASSDEVFSYEQYF.

This clone was seen a handful of times. The chain carries TRBV19 and TRBJ1-1, with 8 bases identical to TRBD1. With V trimmed by 7 bases and J by 1 base, 5 bases remained unmatched. CDR3 length: 14 amino acids. The germline V gene has CDR1 LNHDA and CDR2 SQIVND (reference sequence). CDR3 bases: TGTGCCAGTACGAAAGGACAGGGGAACACTGAAGCTTTCTTT. Translating it yields CASTKGQGNTEAFF.

The chain links TRBV6-5 to TRBJ2-5; the D call may be TRBD1 or TRBD2 (5 bases each). Germline CDR1 MNHEY, CDR2 SVGAGI. Trimming cost V 4 bases and J 11 bases, with 20 bases left between them. The CDR3 consists of 14 residues. The DNA for the CDR3 is TGTGCCAGCAGTTTCGGGGCGGGCAGGTTGGAGCAGTACTTC. This gives the protein CASSFGAGRLEQYF.

The chain couples TRBV27 to TRBJ2-3; D is perhaps TRBD1 or TRBD2 (5 bases each). Trimming left V 2 bases short and J 0 bases short, with 18 bases between. The germline CDR1 and CDR2 sequences are MNHEY and SMNVEV (reference sequence). CDR3 length: 18 residues. CDR3 protein: CASSLGGKRTTSTDTQYF. Written as DNA, the CDR3 is TGTGCCAGCAGTTTAGGGGGAAAGCGTACGACTAGCACAGATACGCAGTATTTT.

This clone was seen more than once but under ten times. The chain has TRBV5-1 and TRBJ2-5, with 7 bases aligning to TRBD1. The V segment lost 3 bases and the J segment 5 bases; nucleotides outside the gene matches: 10. Germline V lookup: CDR1 SGHRS, CDR2 YFSETQ. The CDR3 is 15 amino acids. CDR3 sequence reads: CASSSTTTGRETQYF. The CDR3 DNA reads TGCGCCAGCAGCTCTACTACGACAGGGCGGGAGACCCAGTACTTC.

The chain combines TRBV10-3 with TRBJ2-5, with D perhaps TRBD1 (5 bases). The CDR3 covers 12 residues. Germline-derived CDR1 and CDR2 are ENHRY and SYGVKD. V lost 3 bases to trimming and J lost 4 bases, with 6 bases between them. CDR3 protein: CAISDRGETQYF. The DNA for the CDR3 is TGTGCCATCAGTGATAGGGGAGAGACCCAGTACTTC.

V usage is TRBV18 and J usage is TRBJ2-7; D not certain. The germline V and J ends were trimmed by 6 bases and 3 bases, with 15 bases remaining between them. Germline-derived CDR1 and CDR2 are KGHSH and LQKENI. The CDR3 runs to 14 residues. CDR3 sequence reads: CASSQGRSHYEQYF. The DNA of the CDR3 is TGTGCCAGCTCGCAAGGAAGGTCCCACTACGAGCAGTACTTC. The full variable domain, with the rest looked up from reference TRBV18 and TRBJ2-7, is NAGVMQNPRHLVRRRGQEARLRCSPMKGHSHVYWYRQLPEEGLKFMVYLQKENIIDESGMPKERFSAEFPKEGPSILRIQQVVRGDSAAYFCASSQGRSHYEQYFGPGTRLTVT.

V is TRBV19 and J is TRBJ1-3, with 9 positions matching TRBD1. V lost 0 bases, J lost 4 bases, and 7 bases stayed unmatched. CDR3 length: 17 amino acids. Germline V lookup: CDR1 LNHDA, CDR2 SQIVND (reference sequence). The DNA for the CDR3 is TGTGCCAGTAGTATAGATGAACAGGGGGCGTCGGGAAACACCATATATTTT. Encoded protein: CASSIDEQGASGNTIYF.

This clone was seen more than once but under ten times. V and J are TRBV6-6 and TRBJ1-6; D uncertain. This CDR3 comprises 13 residues. V gave up 5 bases and J gave up 9 bases, with 11 bases separating them. CDR1 is MNHNY and CDR2 is SVGAGI in the germline V gene (reference sequence). The CDR3, as DNA: TGTGCCAGCAGTACCAGTCCCGGTTCACCCCTCCACTTT. It yields the protein CASSTSPGSPLHF.

V is TRBV5-1 and J is TRBJ1-6; TRBD1 matches 7 bases. The trim removed 2 bases at V and 5 bases at J, leaving 7 bases unmatched. The CDR3 is 16 residues long. Germline V CDR1 and CDR2: SGHRS, YFSETQ. CDR3 residues: CASSLDRVENNSPLHF. The CDR3 region has the DNA TGCGCCAGCAGCTTAGACAGGGTGGAAAATAATTCACCCCTCCACTTT.

The chain carries TRBV4-2 and TRBJ2-5; 12 bases are shared with TRBD2. Losses at the gene ends were 1 base for V and 4 bases for J; bases not matched to a gene: 7. The CDR3 consists of 17 residues. Germline values: CDR1 LGHNA, CDR2 YNFKEQ. In DNA, the CDR3 is TGTGCCAGCAGCCAAGTCCCTAGCGGGAGGGTGGGAGAGACCCAGTACTTC. Translated: CASSQVPSGRVGETQYF.

The count of this clone is one. The rearrangement links TRBV6-6 to TRBJ2-5; TRBD2 matches 11 bases. The V gene end was trimmed by 4 bases and the J gene end by 5 bases; junction bases not matched to a gene: 6. Germline V gene data show CDR1 as MNHNY and CDR2 as SVGAGI (reference sequence). CDR3 size: 15 residues. The CDR3 sequence is CASSFSGREGETQYF. The CDR3 bases are TGTGCCAGCAGTTTTAGCGGGAGGGAGGGGGAGACCCAGTACTTC.

This clone was picked up one time. This chain joins TRBV5-1 and TRBJ1-1, with 8 bases aligning to TRBD1. CDR1 is SGHRS, CDR2 YFSETQ, per germline. V lost 4 bases, J lost 3 bases, and 8 bases stayed unmatched. This CDR3 contains 15 residues. The CDR3 spells CASSLLTGDDTEAFF. CDR3 nucleotides: TGCGCCAGCAGCCTACTGACAGGGGATGACACTGAAGCTTTCTTT.

DNA of the CDR3: TGTGCCAGCAGCTTACTAGCGGGGGGGCCAGATACGCAGTATTTT. Amino acid sequence: CASSLLAGGPDTQYF. This chain uses TRBV7-8 with TRBJ2-3; 12 bases line up with TRBD2. Germline values: CDR1 SGHVS, CDR2 FQNEAQ. The CDR3 sequence is 15 residues long. V lost 2 bases and J lost 4; bases outside the gene matches: 1. Using reference TRBV7-8 and TRBJ2-3 for the parts outside the CDR3, the full variable domain is GAGVSQSPRYKVAKRGQDVALRCDPISGHVSLFWYQQALGQGPEFLTYFQNEAQLDKSGLPSDRFFAERPEGSVSTLKIQRTQQEDSAVYLCASSLLAGGPDTQYFGPGTRLTVL.

The CDR3 coding sequence is TGTGCCAGCAGCTTAGGGAATAGCGGGGTCCAAGAGACCCAGTACTTC. Residues: CASSLGNSGVQETQYF. This rearrangement joins TRBV7-2 to TRBJ2-5, with 8 bases matching TRBD2. The V and J ends lost 1 base and 1 base, in that order; junction bases with no gene match: 5. Germline V gene sequence: CDR1 SGHTA, CDR2 FQGNSA. This CDR3 region has 16 residues.

V and J are TRBV7-2 and TRBJ2-1, with 8 bases identical to TRBD2. V lost 0 bases, J lost 1 base, and 2 bases stayed unmatched. There are 16 residues in the CDR3. Germline lookup yields CDR1 SGHTA and CDR2 FQGNSA. The CDR3 DNA is TGTGCCAGCAGCTTAGCTAGCGGGATATCCTACAATGAGCAGTTCTTC. Protein sequence: CASSLASGISYNEQFF.

This rearrangement joins TRBV5-1 to TRBJ2-1, with D tentatively TRBD1 or TRBD2 (5 bases each). CDR1 is SGHRS and CDR2 is YFSETQ in the germline V gene. The length of the CDR3 is 16 residues. V was shortened by 2 bases and J by 6 bases, with 18 bases between the two germline ends. CDR3 nucleotides: TGCGCCAGCAGCTTTGGCGTAGCGTCAAGGGGCAATGAGCAGTTCTTC. It is translated as CASSFGVASRGNEQFF.

This rearrangement joins TRBV6-4 to TRBJ1-2; a weak D match, TRBD1 (5 bases). V dropped 6 bases and J dropped 4 bases, with 18 bases sitting between them. This CDR3 is 15 amino acids long. From germline, CDR1 is MRHNA and CDR2 SNTAGT. In DNA form, the CDR3 reads TGTGCCAGCAGCGCTGACAGTGGCACGGGCTATGGCTACACCTTC. It yields the protein CASSADSGTGYGYTF.

The rearrangement joins TRBV28 to TRBJ2-2; 8 bases are a match to TRBD2. Germline V lookup: CDR1 MDHEN, CDR2 SYDVKM. The length of the CDR3 is 17 residues. The V and J ends lost 5 bases and 0 bases, in that order; junction bases with no gene match: 8. CDR3 sequence reads: CASSRAGANANTGELFF. The CDR3 nucleotides are TGTGCCAGCAGTAGAGCGGGGGCAAACGCGAACACCGGGGAGCTGTTTTTT.

The gene calls are TRBV19 and TRBJ2-5, with 9 bases identical to TRBD2. In germline, CDR1 is LNHDA, CDR2 SQIVND (reference sequence). Trimming at V came to 7 bases and at J to 5 bases, leaving 11 bases not matched to a gene. The CDR3 is made up of 15 amino acids. The CDR3 here is CASTTSSGRGETQYF. CDR3 bases: TGTGCCAGTACCACAAGTAGCGGGAGAGGGGAGACCCAGTACTTC.

The rearrangement joins TRBV14 to TRBJ2-5; unclear D gene. This CDR3 has 16 amino acids. V lost 1 base, J lost 1 base, and 13 bases lay in between. CDR1 is SGHDN, CDR2 FVKESK, per germline. CDR3 protein: CASSQGRIGSQETQYF. The CDR3 coding sequence is TGTGCCAGCAGCCAAGGAAGGATTGGGTCCCAAGAGACCCAGTACTTC.

The chain combines TRBV19 with TRBJ2-7; 7 nucleotides align to TRBD2. This CDR3 spans 14 amino acids. CDR1 LNHDA and CDR2 SQIVND come from the germline V gene (reference sequence). Germline trimming cut 1 base from V and 4 bases from J; bases unmatched to any gene: 4. CDR3 sequence reads: CASSIVTGGYEQYF. The DNA of the CDR3 is TGTGCCAGTAGTATAGTTACGGGGGGATACGAGCAGTACTTC.

This sequence joins TRBV19 and TRBJ1-2; D ambiguous. Germline-derived CDR1 and CDR2 are LNHDA and SQIVND (reference sequence). Trimming left V 1 base short and J 7 bases short, with 7 bases between. The CDR3 consists of 12 residues. Here the CDR3 reads CASSIARTGYTF. Here the CDR3 DNA reads TGTGCCAGTAGTATAGCCAGAACTGGCTACACCTTC.